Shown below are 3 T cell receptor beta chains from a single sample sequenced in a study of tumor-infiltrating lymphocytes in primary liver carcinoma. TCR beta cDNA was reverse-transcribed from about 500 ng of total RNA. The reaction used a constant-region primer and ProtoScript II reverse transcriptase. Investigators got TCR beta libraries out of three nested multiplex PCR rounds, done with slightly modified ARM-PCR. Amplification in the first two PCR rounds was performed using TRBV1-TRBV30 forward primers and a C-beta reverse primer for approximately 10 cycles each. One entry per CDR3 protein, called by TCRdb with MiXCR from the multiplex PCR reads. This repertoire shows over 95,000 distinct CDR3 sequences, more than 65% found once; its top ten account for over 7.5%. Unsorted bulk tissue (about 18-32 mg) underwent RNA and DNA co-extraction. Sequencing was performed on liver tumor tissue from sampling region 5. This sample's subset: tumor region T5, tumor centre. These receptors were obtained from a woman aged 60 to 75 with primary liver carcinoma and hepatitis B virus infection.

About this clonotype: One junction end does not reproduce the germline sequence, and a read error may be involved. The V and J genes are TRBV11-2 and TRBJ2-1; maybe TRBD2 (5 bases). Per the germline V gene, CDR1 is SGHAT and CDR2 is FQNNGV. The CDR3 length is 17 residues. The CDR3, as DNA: TGTGCCAGTAGCTTACGACCGGGATGGAGATTCTACAATGAGCAGTCCTTC. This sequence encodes CASSLRPGWRFYNEQSF.

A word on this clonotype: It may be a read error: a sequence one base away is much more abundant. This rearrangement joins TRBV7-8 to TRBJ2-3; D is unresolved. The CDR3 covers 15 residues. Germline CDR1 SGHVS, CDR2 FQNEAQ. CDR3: CARSTYEKNTDTQYF. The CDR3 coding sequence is TGTGCCCGCAGCACTTACGAGAAAAACACAGATACGCAGTATTTT.

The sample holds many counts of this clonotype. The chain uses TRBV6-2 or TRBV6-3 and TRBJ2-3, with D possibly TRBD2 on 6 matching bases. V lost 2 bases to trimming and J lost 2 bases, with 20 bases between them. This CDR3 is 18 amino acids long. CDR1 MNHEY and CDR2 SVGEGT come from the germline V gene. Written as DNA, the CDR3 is TGTGCCAGCAGTTACCGGGACTTACAAGCGTCCTTCACAGATACGCAGTATTTT. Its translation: CASSYRDLQASFTDTQYF.